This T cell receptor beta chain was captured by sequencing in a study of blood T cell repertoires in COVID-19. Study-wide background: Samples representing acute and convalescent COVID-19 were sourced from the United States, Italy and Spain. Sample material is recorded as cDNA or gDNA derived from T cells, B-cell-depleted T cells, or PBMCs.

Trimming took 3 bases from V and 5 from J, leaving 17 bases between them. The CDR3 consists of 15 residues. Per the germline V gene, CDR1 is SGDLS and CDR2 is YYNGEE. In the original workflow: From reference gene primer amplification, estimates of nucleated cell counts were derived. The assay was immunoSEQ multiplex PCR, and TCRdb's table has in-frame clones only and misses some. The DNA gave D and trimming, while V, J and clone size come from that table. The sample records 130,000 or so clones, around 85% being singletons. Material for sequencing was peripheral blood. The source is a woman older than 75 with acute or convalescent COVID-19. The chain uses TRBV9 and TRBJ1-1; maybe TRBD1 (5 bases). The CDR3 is CASSAGERRSTEAFF. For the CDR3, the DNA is TGTGCCAGCAGCGCGGGGGAGAGGAGGTCGACTGAAGCTTTCTTT.